This T cell receptor (beta chain) was documented in a study of control samples from healthy donors and cancer patients. TCRdb's table, derived via immunoSEQ multiplex PCR, lists solely in-frame clones and lacks some. The sample holds 100,000 to 150,000 clones, 87% seen once. This CDR3 is 13 amino acids long. V gave up 5 bases and J gave up 3 bases; unmatched junction bases: 3. CDR1 is LNHNV and CDR2 is YYDKDF in the germline V gene (reference sequence). This clonotype was obtained from a man in his 60s in good health. The rearrangement joins TRBV15 to TRBJ1-1; 7 nucleotides match TRBD1. Sequencing was done on a sample of blood. The CDR3 DNA reads TGTGCCACCAGCGGACAGGCCTACACTGAAGCTTTCTTT. Protein: CATSGQAYTEAFF.